Shown below are 30 T cell receptor beta chains from a single sample sequenced in a study of cytomegalovirus exposure and HLA in healthy donors. PCR primers comprised 60 Vbeta and 13 Jbeta primers. TCRdb's table, derived via immunoSEQ multiplex PCR, lists solely in-frame clones and lacks some. There are around 150,000 clones in the sample; less than 85% occur only once, and 3.5% to 5.5% lies in the top ten. The sequencing sample was made of PBMCs. These receptors were obtained from a man in his forties in good health and CMV-seronegative.

The chain couples TRBV19 to TRBJ2-5; tentative D call: TRBD2 (6 bases). The CDR3 is made up of 16 amino acids. Germline loops: CDR1 LNHDA, CDR2 SQIVND (reference sequence). V lost 3 bases, J lost 3 bases, and 17 bases lay in between. CDR3 DNA: TGTGCCAGTAGTATCGTGGGACTCCAGGGAAAAGAGACCCAGTACTTC. It yields the protein CASSIVGLQGKETQYF.

The CDR3 nucleotides read TGCGCCAGCAGCCAAGTCGGGGGGAATTCCTACGAGCAGTACTTC. It specifies CASSQVGGNSYEQYF. The rearrangement joins TRBV4-1 to TRBJ2-7; 7 nucleotides agree with TRBD2. Unmatched junction bases numbered 4, after V lost 1 base and J lost 1 base. Germline values: CDR1 MGHRA, CDR2 YSYEKL. There are 15 residues in the CDR3.

This sequence joins TRBV6-6 and TRBJ2-1, with 7 bases that match TRBD2. The V gene end was trimmed by 2 bases and the J gene end by 10 bases; junction bases not matched to a gene: 11. The CDR3 extends over 15 amino acids. Germline-derived CDR1 and CDR2 are MNHNY and SVGAGI (reference sequence). The CDR3 bases are TGTGCCAGCAGTTACACCGCTGGACTAGTTGACGAGCAGTTCTTC. As protein: CASSYTAGLVDEQFF.

The CDR3 sequence: CASSSTGVTNEKLFF. The DNA of the CDR3 is TGCGCCAGCAGCTCTACAGGGGTAACTAATGAAAAACTGTTTTTT. This chain joins TRBV5-1 and TRBJ1-4, with 7 bases fitting TRBD1. Germline V gives CDR1 SGHRS, CDR2 YFSETQ. This CDR3 spans 15 amino acids. V shed 3 bases, J shed 1 base, and the junction held 3 bases outside the gene matches.

The sample holds a few counts of this clone. The rearrangement links TRBV10-2 to TRBJ2-7; weak D call: TRBD2 (5 bases). The CDR3 has 15 residues. Germline lookup yields CDR1 WSHSY and CDR2 SAAADI. V was shortened by 0 bases and J by 5 bases, with 14 bases between the two germline ends. CDR3 nucleotide sequence: TGCGCCAGCAGTGAGTCTCGCGGGTCCGGGAACGAGCAGTACTTC. This sequence encodes CASSESRGSGNEQYF.

A few counts support this clone. The chain couples TRBV7-6 to TRBJ2-1; tentative D call: TRBD2 (5 bases). CDR1 is SGHVS and CDR2 is FNYEAQ in the germline V gene. CDR3 length: 14 amino acids. V lost 2 bases, J lost 9 bases, and 14 bases lay in between. The CDR3 reads CASSLSRVEAEQFF. The CDR3 coding sequence is TGTGCCAGCAGCTTATCTCGGGTGGAGGCTGAGCAGTTCTTC.

As for this clone: The same CDR3 arises from other DNA sequences in this sample as well. The rearrangement links TRBV30 to TRBJ1-1; D unclear. Germline V gene sequence: CDR1 GTSNPN, CDR2 SVGIG (reference sequence). Trimming stripped 2 bases from V and 1 base from J, with 5 bases between. The CDR3 extends over 12 amino acids. CDR3 DNA sequence: TGTGCCTGGAGTCCGTCGAACACTGAAGCTTTCTTT. Protein sequence: CAWSPSNTEAFF.

This clone was observed a single time. The J gene is TRBJ2-3, the V gene TRBV7-3; TRBD2 aligns across 7 bases. The germline gives CDR1 SGHTA, CDR2 FQGTGA. CDR3 length: 16 residues. V lost 4 bases and J lost 4; bases outside the gene matches: 11. The CDR3 DNA follows: TGTGCCAGCAGCTCAATAGCGGGCATTGAGCCAGATACGCAGTATTTT. Its translation: CASSSIAGIEPDTQYF.

This clone turned up a few times. The chain recombines TRBV9 with TRBJ1-2; D ambiguous. The CDR3 is 16 amino acids. Germline CDR1 is SGDLS and CDR2 is YYNGEE. Trimming pared 0 bases from V and 8 bases from J, leaving 20 bases between. The DNA for the CDR3 is TGTGCCAGCAGCGTAGGGGGAGCCTTTAAGGTGGGGGGCTACACCTTC. Translation gives CASSVGGAFKVGGYTF.

The J gene is TRBJ1-2, the V gene TRBV10-3; 9 nucleotides match TRBD1. Germline assignment: CDR1 ENHRY and CDR2 SYGVKD. The V and J ends lost 6 bases and 6 bases, in that order; junction bases with no gene match: 17. The CDR3 spans 17 residues. CDR3 protein: CAIRNSVGQGSDNGYTF. The CDR3 DNA is TGTGCCATCAGGAACAGCGTGGGACAGGGATCAGATAATGGCTACACCTTC.

The chain carries TRBV6-1 and TRBJ2-5, with 9 bases lining up with TRBD1. The DNA end is more similar to TRBJ2-7, so the J call may be wrong. Germline lookup yields CDR1 MNHNS and CDR2 SASEGT. The CDR3 has 14 residues. The CDR3, as DNA: TGTGCCAGCAGTAGGACAGGGGATTTCTACGAGCAGTACTTC. Its protein product is CASSRTGDFYEQYF.

The chain joins TRBV5-1 to TRBJ1-1; maybe TRBD1 (5 bases). Trimming took off 1 base at V and 6 bases at J, with 10 bases between the two ends. Germline V gene sequence: CDR1 SGHRS, CDR2 YFSETQ. The CDR3 consists of 13 residues. CDR3 in amino acids: CASSLQGSAEAFF. The CDR3, as DNA: TGCGCCAGCAGCTTGCAGGGTTCCGCTGAAGCTTTCTTT.

This sequence joins TRBV4-1 and TRBJ2-1, with D perhaps matching TRBD1 (5 bases). Trimming shortened V by 0 bases and J by 4 bases, and 7 bases separated the two germline ends. Germline V gives CDR1 MGHRA, CDR2 YSYEKL. This CDR3 is 14 amino acids long. The CDR3 is CASSQDGQYNEQFF. The CDR3 region has the DNA TGCGCCAGCAGCCAAGATGGACAATACAATGAGCAGTTCTTC.

The chain recombines TRBV7-2 with TRBJ1-1, with 10 bases matching TRBD1. Germline V CDR1 and CDR2: SGHTA, FQGNSA. After removal of 2 bases from V and 4 bases from J, the junction contained 7 bases not matched to a gene. The CDR3 totals 16 residues. This CDR3 is CASSLSSGQGGTEAFF. CDR3 nucleotide sequence: TGTGCCAGCAGCTTAAGCTCCGGACAGGGGGGCACTGAAGCTTTCTTT.

For the CDR3, the DNA is TGTGCCAGCAGCTTAGCACGATGGGAGGCCCTCGGTAGCGAGCAGTACTTC. Amino acids: CASSLARWEALGSEQYF. The V and J genes are TRBV7-9 and TRBJ2-7; D is perhaps TRBD2 (6 bases). CDR1 and CDR2 (germline): SEHNR, FQNEAQ (reference sequence). V shed 0 bases and J shed 6 bases, with 21 bases lying between them. This CDR3 contains 17 residues.

This sequence joins TRBV4-3 and TRBJ2-2; TRBD2 is a possible D gene (6 bases). Germline CDR1 and CDR2: LGHNA and YSLEER. The CDR3 contains 15 residues. V was shortened by 3 bases and J by 5 bases, with 13 bases between the two germline ends. This CDR3 reads CASSQFMGGTGELFF. The CDR3 nucleotides read TGCGCCAGCAGCCAGTTTATGGGAGGAACCGGGGAGCTGTTTTTT.

This chain joins TRBV4-1 and TRBJ2-2; 7 bases align to TRBD1. CDR3 length: 16 residues. With V trimmed by 1 base and J by 6 bases, 8 bases remained unmatched. Per germline, CDR1 MGHRA and CDR2 YSYEKL. This CDR3 reads CASSQGTGSSPGELFF. DNA of the CDR3: TGCGCCAGCAGCCAAGGGACAGGTAGTTCGCCCGGGGAGCTGTTTTTT.

The V call is TRBV4-1, the J call TRBJ2-6; possible D gene TRBD2, 6 bases. Germline loops: CDR1 MGHRA, CDR2 YSYEKL. The CDR3 runs 17 residues. V lost 0 bases and J lost 6, with 15 bases in between. CDR3 amino acids: CASSQDREAHAANVLTF. CDR3 in DNA: TGCGCCAGCAGCCAAGACAGGGAGGCACATGCGGCCAACGTCCTGACTTTC.

The chain uses TRBV7-3 and TRBJ2-2, with D uncertain. CDR3 length equals 13 residues. Trimming removed 2 bases at V and 6 bases at J, with 7 bases between. In germline, CDR1 is SGHTA, CDR2 FQGTGA. The CDR3, as DNA: TGTGCCAGCAGCTTACTAGTCCCCGGGGAGCTGTTTTTT. Its translation is CASSLLVPGELFF.

This chain joins TRBV27 and TRBJ1-4; 11 nucleotides align to TRBD1. V shed 2 bases, J shed 10 bases, and the junction held 9 bases outside the gene matches. This CDR3 has 16 residues. The germline V gene has CDR1 MNHEY and CDR2 SMNVEV (reference sequence). As DNA, the CDR3 is TGTGCCAGCAGTTTAATGATAGGACAGGGGGCTGGAAAACTGTTTTTT. Amino acid sequence: CASSLMIGQGAGKLFF.

The chain combines TRBV4-2 with TRBJ1-4, with D possibly matching TRBD1 (6 bases). The CDR3 is made up of 16 amino acids. Trimming took off 5 bases at V and 8 bases at J, with 21 bases between the two ends. Germline CDR1 reads LGHNA; CDR2 reads YNFKEQ. The CDR3 DNA is TGTGCCAGCAGCACGGGGGGGCCTAGACCTCTAGAAAAACTGTTTTTT. Protein: CASSTGGPRPLEKLFF.

This sequence joins TRBV28 and TRBJ1-2; D is uncertain. This CDR3 has 15 amino acids. From germline, CDR1 is MDHEN and CDR2 SYDVKM. Deletions cut 4 bases from V and 4 bases from J, with 16 bases between. The DNA of the CDR3 is TGTGCCAGCAGTTCCCCGGCGGGGTCTGTCTATGGCTACACCTTC. It codes for CASSSPAGSVYGYTF.

The chain is built from TRBV19 and TRBJ2-1, with 7 nucleotides matching TRBD1. The CDR3 is made up of 13 amino acids. After removal of 6 bases from V and 7 bases from J, the junction contained 6 bases not matched to a gene. Germline CDR1 reads LNHDA; CDR2 reads SQIVND (reference sequence). The CDR3 here is CASSRQGMNEQFF. DNA for the CDR3: TGTGCCAGTAGCCGACAGGGTATGAATGAGCAGTTCTTC.

This chain's CDR3 is CASSEPGVETQYF. DNA of the CDR3: TGTGCCAGCAGTGAACCAGGGGTAGAGACCCAGTACTTC. The genes are TRBV2 and TRBJ2-5, with a weak D call TRBD1 (6 bases). Trimming took off 2 bases at V and 4 bases at J, with 8 bases between the two ends. Germline V CDR1 and CDR2: SNHLY, FYNNEI. CDR3 length equals 13 residues.

The chain couples TRBV5-6 to TRBJ2-7, with D perhaps matching TRBD2 (5 bases). Looked up from germline, CDR1 is SGHDT and CDR2 is YYEEEE. This CDR3 is 12 amino acids long. V was cut by 6 bases and J by 2 bases, with 9 bases left in between. The CDR3 is CASTSTAYEQYF. CDR3 nucleotide sequence: TGTGCCAGCACTAGCACGGCCTACGAGCAGTACTTC. The complete variable domain, with remaining parts taken from reference TRBV5-6 and TRBJ2-7, reads DAGVTQSPTHLIKTRGQQVTLRCSPKSGHDTVSWYQQALGQGPQFIFQYYEEEERQRGNFPDRFSGHQFPNYSSELNVNALLLGDSALYLCASTSTAYEQYFGPGTRLTVT.

The chain joins TRBV7-3 to TRBJ2-5; 8 bases are shared with TRBD1. The CDR3 consists of 15 residues. Germline V gene sequence: CDR1 SGHTA, CDR2 FQGTGA. V was clipped by 5 bases and J by 3 bases; unmatched bases: 8. The CDR3 DNA reads TGTGCCAGCAGCCGGACCCAGGGGGCTAAAGAGACCCAGTACTTC. It yields the protein CASSRTQGAKETQYF.

The rearrangement joins TRBV29-1 to TRBJ1-4, with D maybe TRBD1 (5 bases). V was cut by 4 bases and J by 0 bases, with 9 bases left in between. Germline values: CDR1 SQVTM, CDR2 ANQGSEA. The CDR3 has 14 amino acids. In DNA form, the CDR3 reads TGCAGCGTTGTAGGGGATACAACTAATGAAAAACTGTTTTTT. It codes for CSVVGDTTNEKLFF.

The genes are TRBV9 and TRBJ2-5, with TRBD2 matching over 12 bases. Germline V gene lookup returns CDR1 SGDLS and CDR2 YYNGEE. J was trimmed by 1 base and V by 4 bases; bases with no gene match: 11. The CDR3 length is 18 residues. For the CDR3, the DNA is TGTGCCAGCAGCCCTAGCGGAGGGGGACTAGCGGGCCAAGAGACCCAGTACTTC. It translates to CASSPSGGGLAGQETQYF.

The V gene is TRBV6-6, the J gene TRBJ1-5, with TRBD1 matching 8 bases. The CDR3 runs to 16 residues. Per germline, CDR1 MNHNY and CDR2 SVGAGI (reference sequence). J lost 5 bases, V lost 2 bases, and 8 bases had no gene match. CDR3 nucleotides: TGTGCCAGCAGTTACGATGGCAGGGGGCTCGATCAGCCCCAGCATTTT. The encoded protein is CASSYDGRGLDQPQHF.

The CDR3 bases are TGCAGTGCTAGAGTAAACACTGAAGCTTTCTTT. Encoded protein: CSARVNTEAFF. The J gene is TRBJ1-1, the V gene TRBV20-1; D remains unclear. V was pared by 1 base and J by 2 bases, with 2 bases between. The CDR3 length is 11 residues. CDR1 and CDR2 (germline): DFQATT, SNEGSKA (reference sequence).